A selection of T cell receptor beta chains follows, all from one sample in a study of neurological immune-mediated disorders. TCRdb reprocessed the 5' RACE reads via MiXCR and lists one record per CDR3 protein. The sample carries 45,000 or so distinct CDR3 sequences, 10% to 15% recorded once. The sequenced sample was PBMCs. The receptor source for this set is a female donor in good health. CDR3s include the opening cysteine and the closing phenylalanine or tryptophan. Each record gives: CDR3 protein, CDR3 DNA, clone size, D gene, J gene, V gene. A D gene is named only where the DNA matches it firmly. Clone size is given as once, few, many or a size class.

CSARITDTQYF	TGCAGTGCCCGCATCACAGATACGCAGTATTTT	many	NA	TRBJ2-3	TRBV20-1
CASSLGGGMSYNEQFF	TGCGCCAGCAGCTTGGGAGGGGGCATGTCCTACAATGAGCAGTTCTTC	many	TRBD1	TRBJ2-1	TRBV5-1
CASSPTGTTEAFF	TGTGCCAGCTCACCAACCGGGACCACTGAAGCTTTCTTT	many	NA	TRBJ1-1	TRBV18
CASSLGLPSTEAFF	TGTGCCAGCAGCCTGGGGCTGCCGAGCACTGAAGCTTTCTTT	many	NA	TRBJ1-1	TRBV7-9
CASSTGTGVLTQPQHF	TGTGCCAGCAGTACCGGGACAGGGGTGTTAACTCAGCCCCAGCATTTT	many	TRBD1	TRBJ1-5	TRBV12-3/TRBV12-4
CASSLDLGAYNEQFF	TGTGCCAGCAGCTTAGACTTGGGGGCCTACAATGAGCAGTTCTTC	many	NA	TRBJ2-1	TRBV7-2
CASSLLAEGRTGELFF	TGTGCCAGCAGCCTCCTAGCGGAGGGGAGGACCGGGGAGCTGTTTTTT	many	TRBD2	TRBJ2-2	TRBV11-2
CASSSDGSRETQYF	TGTGCCAGCAGTTCCGACGGCTCTCGGGAGACCCAGTACTTC	few	NA	TRBJ2-5	TRBV12-3/TRBV12-4
CASAAGAGDTQYF	TGTGCCAGCGCGGCGGGAGCGGGGGATACGCAGTATTTT	many	TRBD2	TRBJ2-3	TRBV7-8
CASSMAASSYNEQFF	TGTGCCAGTAGTATGGCAGCAAGCTCCTACAATGAGCAGTTCTTC	few	NA	TRBJ2-1	TRBV19